This T cell receptor (beta chain) was captured in a study of beta chain features in type 1 diabetes. CDR3 length equals 15 residues. V lost 1 base and J 1 base, leaving 5 bases between the germline ends. Germline-derived CDR1 and CDR2 are SGHTA and FQGNSA. Study findings and constraints: Type 1 diabetes patients showed fewer insertions and more deletions at VDJ junctions. Equally in patients and controls, PCR might preferentially amplify shorter templates. Researchers reported that naive, central memory and Treg TCRB repertoires appeared more similar in patients than in healthy donors.

The authors reverse transcribed all of the isolated RNA, so sequencing captured expressed TCRB transcripts. Sequencing used immunoSEQ multiplex PCR; TCRdb keeps in-frame clones, though not all of them. The data show a few hundred thousand clones, with 25% to 30% seen just once and roughly 4.1% held by the top ten. In regard to this clone: The antigen is unknown. Other DNA sequences in this specimen translate into the identical CDR3.

The rearrangement links TRBV7-2 to TRBJ2-6, with D uncertain. The sequencing input was central memory CD4+ T cells from blood. This clonotype originated in a man between 25 and 39 years old in good health. The CDR3 sequence is CASSLEPSGANVLTF. The CDR3, as DNA: TGTGCCAGCAGCTTAGAACCATCTGGGGCCAACGTCCTGACTTTC.